This T cell receptor beta chain was retrieved from a study of cytomegalovirus exposure and HLA in healthy donors. From germline, CDR1 is SGHAT and CDR2 FQDESV (reference sequence). The V and J ends lost 2 bases and 3 bases, in that order; junction bases with no gene match: 9. The CDR3 is made up of 18 amino acids. Study results and limitations: Earlier analysis found most TCR beta V segments productive about 90% or about 30% of the time. A later analysis linked a missense variant in DCLRE1C to the trimming of TCR beta V and J genes. As confirmed in vitro, three CMV-associated chains were specific for CMV antigens.

The PCR used 60 Vbeta and 13 Jbeta primers. Assay: immunoSEQ multiplex PCR; the TCRdb copy retains only in-frame clones and omits some. The sample lists about 200,000 clones, 75% to 85% seen once, with around 1.4% in the top ten. About this clone itself: Its target is unknown.

The TCR originated in a girl aged 10 to 17 in good health and CMV-seronegative. The chain couples TRBV11-1 to TRBJ2-7; TRBD2 matches 14 bases. Sequenced: PBMCs. CDR3 DNA: TGTGCCAGCAGCTTAAGGGGGACTAGCGGGGGAACTTTCTACGAGCAGTACTTC. It is translated as CASSLRGTSGGTFYEQYF.